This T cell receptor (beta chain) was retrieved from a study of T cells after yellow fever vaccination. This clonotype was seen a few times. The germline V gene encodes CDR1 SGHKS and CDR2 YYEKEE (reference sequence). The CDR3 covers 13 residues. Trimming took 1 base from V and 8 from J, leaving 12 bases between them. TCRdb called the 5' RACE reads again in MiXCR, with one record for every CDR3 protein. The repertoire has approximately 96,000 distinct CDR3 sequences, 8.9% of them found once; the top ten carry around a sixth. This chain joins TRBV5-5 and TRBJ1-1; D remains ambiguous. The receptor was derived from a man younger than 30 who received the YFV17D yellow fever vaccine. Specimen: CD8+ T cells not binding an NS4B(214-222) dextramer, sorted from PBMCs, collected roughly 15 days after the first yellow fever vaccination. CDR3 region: CASSLSAGTEAFF. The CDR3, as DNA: TGTGCCAGCAGCTTGTCAGCGGGAACGGAAGCTTTCTTT.